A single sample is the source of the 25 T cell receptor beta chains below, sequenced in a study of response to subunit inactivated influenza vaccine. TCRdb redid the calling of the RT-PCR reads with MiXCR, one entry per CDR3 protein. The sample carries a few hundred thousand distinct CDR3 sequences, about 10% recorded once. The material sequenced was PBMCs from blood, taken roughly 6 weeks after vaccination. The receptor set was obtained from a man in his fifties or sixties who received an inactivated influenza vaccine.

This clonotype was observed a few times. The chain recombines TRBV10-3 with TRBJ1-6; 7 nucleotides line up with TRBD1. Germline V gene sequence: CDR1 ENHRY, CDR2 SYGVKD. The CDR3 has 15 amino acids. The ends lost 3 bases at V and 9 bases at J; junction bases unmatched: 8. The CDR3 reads CAISENRGGGSPLHF. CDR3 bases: TGTGCCATCAGTGAAAACAGGGGTGGCGGTTCACCCCTCCACTTT.

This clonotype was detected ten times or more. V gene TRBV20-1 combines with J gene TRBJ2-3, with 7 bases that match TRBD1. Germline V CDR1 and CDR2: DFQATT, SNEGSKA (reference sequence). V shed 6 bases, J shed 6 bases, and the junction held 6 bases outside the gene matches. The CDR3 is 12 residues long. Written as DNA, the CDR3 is TGCAGTGCGACTACAGGGGCGGATACGCAGTATTTT. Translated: CSATTGADTQYF.

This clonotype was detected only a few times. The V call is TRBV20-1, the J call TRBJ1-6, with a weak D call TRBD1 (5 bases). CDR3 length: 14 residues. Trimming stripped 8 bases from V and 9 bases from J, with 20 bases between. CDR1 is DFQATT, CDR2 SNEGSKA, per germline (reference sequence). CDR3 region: CSPHQVGPISPLHF. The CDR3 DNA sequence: TGCAGTCCCCATCAAGTGGGGCCCATTTCACCCCTCCACTTT.

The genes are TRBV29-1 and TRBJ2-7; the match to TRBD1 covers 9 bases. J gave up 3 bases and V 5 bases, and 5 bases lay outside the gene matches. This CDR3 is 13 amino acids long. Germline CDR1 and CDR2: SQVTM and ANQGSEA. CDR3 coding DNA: TGCAGCGTTAGGGGGACAGGGAGCTACGAGCAGTACTTC. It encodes CSVRGTGSYEQYF.

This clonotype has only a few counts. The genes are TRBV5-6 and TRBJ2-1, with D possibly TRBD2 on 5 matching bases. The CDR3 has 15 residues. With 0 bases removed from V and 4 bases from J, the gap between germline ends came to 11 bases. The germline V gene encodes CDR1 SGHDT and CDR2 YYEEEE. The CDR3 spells CASSLGRAPYNEQFF. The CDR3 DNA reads TGTGCCAGCAGCTTGGGGCGGGCCCCGTACAATGAGCAGTTCTTC.

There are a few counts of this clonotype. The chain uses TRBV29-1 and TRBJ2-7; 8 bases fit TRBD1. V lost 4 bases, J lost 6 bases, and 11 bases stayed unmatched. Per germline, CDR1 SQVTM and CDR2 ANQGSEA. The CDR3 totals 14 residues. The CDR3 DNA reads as TGCAGCGTTGCAGGGACAGGTGATTCGGTCGAGCAGTACTTC. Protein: CSVAGTGDSVEQYF.

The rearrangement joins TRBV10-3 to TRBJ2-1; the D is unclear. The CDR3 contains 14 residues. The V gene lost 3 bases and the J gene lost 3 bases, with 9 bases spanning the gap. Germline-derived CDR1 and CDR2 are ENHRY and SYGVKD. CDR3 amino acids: CAISDIDIYNEQFF. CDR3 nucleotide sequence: TGTGCCATCAGTGATATAGACATCTACAATGAGCAGTTCTTC.

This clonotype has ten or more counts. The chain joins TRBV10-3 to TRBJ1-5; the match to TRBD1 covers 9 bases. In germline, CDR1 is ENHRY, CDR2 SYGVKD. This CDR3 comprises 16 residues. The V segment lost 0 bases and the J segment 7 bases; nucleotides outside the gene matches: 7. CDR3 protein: CAISESMDRGRQPQHF. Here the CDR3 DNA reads TGTGCCATCAGTGAGTCGATGGACAGGGGACGACAGCCCCAGCATTTT.

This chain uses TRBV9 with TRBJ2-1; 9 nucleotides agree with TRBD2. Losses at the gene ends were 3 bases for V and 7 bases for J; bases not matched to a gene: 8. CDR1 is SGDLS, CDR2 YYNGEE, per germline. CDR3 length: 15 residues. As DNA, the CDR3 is TGTGCCAGCAGCGACAGTAGCGGGGGTCGAAATGAGCAGTTCTTC. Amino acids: CASSDSSGGRNEQFF. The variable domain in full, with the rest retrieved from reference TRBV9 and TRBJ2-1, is DSGVTQTPKHLITATGQRVTLRCSPRSGDLSVYWYQQSLDQGLQFLIQYYNGEERAKGNILERFSAQQFPDLHSELNLSSLELGDSALYFCASSDSSGGRNEQFFGPGTRLTVL.

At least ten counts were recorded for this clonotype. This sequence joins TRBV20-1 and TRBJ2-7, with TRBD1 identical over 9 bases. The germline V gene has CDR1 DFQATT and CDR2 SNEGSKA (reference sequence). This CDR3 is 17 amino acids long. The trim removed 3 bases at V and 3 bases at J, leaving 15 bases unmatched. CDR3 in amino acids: CSARDPSGTGNFYEQYF. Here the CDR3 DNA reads TGCAGTGCTAGGGACCCCTCCGGGACAGGGAACTTCTACGAGCAGTACTTC.

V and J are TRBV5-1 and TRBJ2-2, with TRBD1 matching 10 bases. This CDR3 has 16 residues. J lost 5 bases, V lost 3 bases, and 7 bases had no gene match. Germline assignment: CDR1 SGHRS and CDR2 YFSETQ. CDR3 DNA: TGCGCCAGCAGCTCAACGGGACAGGGGAGTACCGGGGAGCTGTTTTTT. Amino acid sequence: CASSSTGQGSTGELFF.

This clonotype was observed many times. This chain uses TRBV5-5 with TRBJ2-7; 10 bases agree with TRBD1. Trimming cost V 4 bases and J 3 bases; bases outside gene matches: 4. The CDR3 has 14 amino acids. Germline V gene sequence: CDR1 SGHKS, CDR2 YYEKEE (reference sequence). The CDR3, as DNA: TGTGCCAGCAGCACCGGGACAGGGGTCTACGAGCAGTACTTC. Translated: CASSTGTGVYEQYF. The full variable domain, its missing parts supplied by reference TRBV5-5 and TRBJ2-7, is DAGVTQSPTHLIKTRGQQVTLRCSPISGHKSVSWYQQVLGQGPQFIFQYYEKEERGRGNFPDRFSARQFPNYSSELNVNALLLGDSALYLCASSTGTGVYEQYFGPGTRLTVT.

The DNA of the CDR3 is TGTGCCAGCGGAAGCGGCGGAGATACGCAGTATTTT. It yields the protein CASGSGGDTQYF. V gene TRBV7-2 combines with J gene TRBJ2-3, with a possible D match to TRBD2 (5 bases). CDR3 length: 12 amino acids. Trimming removed 8 bases from V and 5 bases from J, with 11 bases in between. Germline V gene lookup returns CDR1 SGHTA and CDR2 FQGNSA.

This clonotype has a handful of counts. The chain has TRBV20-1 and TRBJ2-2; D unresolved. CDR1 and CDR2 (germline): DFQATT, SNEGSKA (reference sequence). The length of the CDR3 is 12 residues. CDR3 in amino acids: CRPQRRTGELFF. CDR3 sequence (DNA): TGCAGGCCCCAGAGGCGCACCGGGGAGCTGTTTTTT.

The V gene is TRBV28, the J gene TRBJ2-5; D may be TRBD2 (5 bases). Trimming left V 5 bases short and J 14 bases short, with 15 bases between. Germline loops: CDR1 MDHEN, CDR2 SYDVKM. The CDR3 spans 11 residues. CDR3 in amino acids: CASSDRVLAYF. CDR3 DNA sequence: TGTGCCAGCAGTGACCGGGTCCTAGCTTACTTC.

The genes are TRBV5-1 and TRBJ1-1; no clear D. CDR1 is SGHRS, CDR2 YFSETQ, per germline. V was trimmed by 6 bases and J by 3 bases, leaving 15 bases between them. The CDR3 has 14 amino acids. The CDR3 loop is CASTHGVGDTEAFF. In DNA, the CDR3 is TGCGCCAGCACCCACGGGGTTGGAGACACTGAAGCTTTCTTT.

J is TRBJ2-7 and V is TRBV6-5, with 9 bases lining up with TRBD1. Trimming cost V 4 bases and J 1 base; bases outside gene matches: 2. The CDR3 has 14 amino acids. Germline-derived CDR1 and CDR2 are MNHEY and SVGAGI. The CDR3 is CASSWDRVSYEQYF. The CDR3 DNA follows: TGTGCCAGCAGTTGGGACAGGGTTTCCTACGAGCAGTACTTC.

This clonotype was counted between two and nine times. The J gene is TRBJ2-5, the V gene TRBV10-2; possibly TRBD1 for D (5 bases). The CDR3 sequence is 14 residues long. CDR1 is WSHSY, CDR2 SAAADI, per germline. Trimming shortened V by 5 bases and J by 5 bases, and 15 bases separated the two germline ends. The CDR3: CASSSFRVEETQYF. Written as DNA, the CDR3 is TGCGCCAGCAGTTCCTTCAGGGTTGAGGAGACCCAGTACTTC.

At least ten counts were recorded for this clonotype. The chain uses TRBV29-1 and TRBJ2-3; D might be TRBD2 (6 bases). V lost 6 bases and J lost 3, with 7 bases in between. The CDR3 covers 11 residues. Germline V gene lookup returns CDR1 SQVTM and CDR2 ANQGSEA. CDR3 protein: CSVRGTDTQYF. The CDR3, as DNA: TGCAGCGTCCGGGGGACAGATACGCAGTATTTT.

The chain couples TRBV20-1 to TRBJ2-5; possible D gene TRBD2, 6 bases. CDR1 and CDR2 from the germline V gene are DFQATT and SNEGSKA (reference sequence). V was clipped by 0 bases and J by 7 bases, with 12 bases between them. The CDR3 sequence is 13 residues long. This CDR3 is CSARESSGRTQYF. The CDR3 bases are TGCAGTGCTAGAGAAAGCTCCGGGAGGACCCAGTACTTC.

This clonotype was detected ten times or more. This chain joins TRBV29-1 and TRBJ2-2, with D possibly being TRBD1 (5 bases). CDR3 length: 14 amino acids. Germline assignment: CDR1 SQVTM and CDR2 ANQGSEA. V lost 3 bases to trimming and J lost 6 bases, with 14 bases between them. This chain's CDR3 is CSVDRDDRPGELFF. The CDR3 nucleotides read TGCAGCGTTGACAGGGATGATAGGCCCGGGGAGCTGTTTTTT.

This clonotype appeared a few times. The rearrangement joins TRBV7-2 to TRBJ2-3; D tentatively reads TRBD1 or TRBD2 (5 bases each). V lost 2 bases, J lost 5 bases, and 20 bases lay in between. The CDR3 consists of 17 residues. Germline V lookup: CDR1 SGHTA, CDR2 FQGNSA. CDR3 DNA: TGTGCCAGCAGCTTACCCCGCGGCCTTGTGAGGGGAGATACGCAGTATTTT. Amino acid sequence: CASSLPRGLVRGDTQYF. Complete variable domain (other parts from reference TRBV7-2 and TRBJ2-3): GAGVSQSPSNKVTEKGKDVELRCDPISGHTALYWYRQSLGQGLEFLIYFQGNSAPDKSGLPSDRFSAERTGGSVSTLTIQRTQQEDSAVYLCASSLPRGLVRGDTQYFGPGTRLTVL.

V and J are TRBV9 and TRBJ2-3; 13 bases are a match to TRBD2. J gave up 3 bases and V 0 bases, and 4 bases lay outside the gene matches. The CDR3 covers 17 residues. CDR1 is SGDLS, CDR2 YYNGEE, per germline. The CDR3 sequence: CASSVVGLAGATDTQYF. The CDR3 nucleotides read TGTGCCAGCAGCGTAGTAGGACTAGCGGGGGCTACAGATACGCAGTATTTT.

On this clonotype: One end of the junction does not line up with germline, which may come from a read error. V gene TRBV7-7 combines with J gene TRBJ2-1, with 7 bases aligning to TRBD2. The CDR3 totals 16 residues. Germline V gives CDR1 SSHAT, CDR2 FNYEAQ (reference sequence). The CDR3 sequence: CASSRLSGGGLNEQFF. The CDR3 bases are TGTGCTAGCAGCCGATTATCTGGGGGAGGGCTAAATGAGCAGTTCTTC.

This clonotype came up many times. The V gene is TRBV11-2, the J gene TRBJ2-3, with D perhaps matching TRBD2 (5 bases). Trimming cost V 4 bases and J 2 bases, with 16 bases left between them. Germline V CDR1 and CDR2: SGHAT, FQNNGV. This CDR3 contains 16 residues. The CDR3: CASSSAEGTYTDTQYF. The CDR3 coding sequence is TGTGCCAGCAGCTCAGCAGAGGGCACCTACACAGATACGCAGTATTTT.